The 26 T cell receptor beta chains below come from one sample, sequenced in a study of blood T cells in healthy people across ages. Combining a sample-barcoded 5' primer with a J-beta primer mix, a second PCR ran for roughly 7 to 12 cycles. TCRdb redid the calling of the 5' RACE reads with MiXCR, one entry per CDR3 protein. Of approximately 810,000 distinct CDR3 sequences listed, 25% to 30% are singletons. What was sequenced was blood. The origin of the receptors is a woman over 75 in good health.

This clonotype was counted at least ten times. CDR3 sequence reads: CASSYERRDRGYEQYF. The DNA of the CDR3 is TGTGCCAGCAGCTACGAGCGCCGGGACAGGGGATACGAGCAGTACTTC. This chain connects TRBV7-2 to TRBJ2-7; 10 bases match TRBD1. V lost 4 bases and J lost 4; bases outside the gene matches: 10. The CDR3 has 16 amino acids. Germline-derived CDR1 and CDR2 are SGHTA and FQGNSA.

This clonotype was detected many times. The chain couples TRBV3-1 to TRBJ2-7; no clear D gene. V lost 8 bases to trimming and J lost 0 bases, with 11 bases between them. Germline loops: CDR1 LGHDT, CDR2 YNNKEL (reference sequence). The CDR3 totals 13 residues. The CDR3 loop reads CASGRQSSYEQYF. The CDR3 nucleotides are TGTGCCAGCGGACGGCAGAGCTCCTACGAGCAGTACTTC.

Points on this clonotype: Relative to the germline gene, one junction end is altered; a read error may explain this. The chain links TRBV20-1 to TRBJ2-2; TRBD2 is a possible D gene (5 bases). Germline V gives CDR1 DFQATT, CDR2 SNEGSKA (reference sequence). There are 12 residues in the CDR3. CDR3: CSAREGTGELFF. The CDR3 DNA reads TGCAGTGCTCGAGAGGGAACCGGGGAGCTGTTTTTT.

This clonotype was recorded at least ten times. CDR3 nucleotides: TGTGCCAGCAGCGATACAGGGAGGCCCAAAAACATTCAGTACTTC. Its protein is CASSDTGRPKNIQYF. The rearrangement uses TRBV12-3 or TRBV12-4 and TRBJ2-4, with D perhaps given as TRBD1 or TRBD2 (6 bases each). This CDR3 spans 15 amino acids. V lost 6 bases to trimming and J lost 2 bases, with 14 bases between them.

This sequence joins TRBV5-5 and TRBJ1-5; the D gene is possibly TRBD1 (5 bases). Germline assignment: CDR1 SGHKS and CDR2 YYEKEE (reference sequence). The CDR3 has 15 residues. Trimming removed 4 bases at V and 0 bases at J, with 11 bases between. The CDR3 nucleotides are TGTGCCAGCAGCGCCGGGACCCATAGCAATCAGCCCCAGCATTTT. It yields the protein CASSAGTHSNQPQHF.

V is TRBV14 and J is TRBJ2-3; weak D call: TRBD2 (6 bases). Trimming pared 1 base from V and 6 bases from J, leaving 17 bases between. CDR3 length: 16 residues. Germline CDR1 reads SGHDN; CDR2 reads FVKESK. CDR3 DNA sequence: TGTGCCAGCAGCCAAGTGAGCGGGCGTAAGTTTGATACGCAGTATTTT. This codes for CASSQVSGRKFDTQYF.

The gene calls are TRBV12-3 or TRBV12-4 and TRBJ2-1, with unresolved D. This CDR3 spans 15 amino acids. V lost 4 bases to trimming and J lost 0 bases, with 10 bases between them. The DNA of the CDR3 is TGTGCCAGCAGTTGGATGCCTAGCTCCTACAATGAGCAGTTCTTC. Residues: CASSWMPSSYNEQFF.

Remarks on this clonotype: One base away lies a much larger clone, so this may be a sequencing read error. The genes are TRBV20-1 and TRBJ1-2; 11 bases are shared with TRBD1. The CDR3 is 14 residues long. CDR1 DFQATT and CDR2 SNEGSKA come from the germline V gene (reference sequence). The ends lost 7 bases at V and 6 bases at J; junction bases unmatched: 10. CDR3 bases: TGCAGTGTTAGTTCCGGGACAGGGGGGCATGGCTACACCTTC. It codes for CSVSSGTGGHGYTF.

This clonotype was seen many times. The chain couples TRBV12-3 or TRBV12-4 to TRBJ2-3, with 12 bases identical to TRBD2. The CDR3 consists of 15 residues. V dropped 4 bases and J dropped 2; count of bases not matched to a gene: 1. The CDR3 protein is CASSSSGGATDTQYF. CDR3 sequence (DNA): TGTGCCAGCAGTTCTAGCGGGGGGGCCACAGATACGCAGTATTTT.

The chain couples TRBV5-1 to TRBJ2-1; D might be TRBD1 (5 bases). The DNA end is more similar to TRBJ2-7, so the J call may be wrong. CDR3 size: 21 residues. Looked up from germline, CDR1 is SGHRS and CDR2 is YFSETQ. The CDR3 reads CASSLAGRTSIVESSYNEQYF. The CDR3 nucleotides are TGCGCCAGCAGCTTGGCCGGGCGGACATCAATCGTCGAGAGCTCCTACAATGAGCAGTACTTC.

This clonotype was detected ten times or more. This sequence joins TRBV20-1 and TRBJ2-7; D is tentatively TRBD1 or TRBD2 (7 bases each). Germline CDR1 is DFQATT and CDR2 is SNEGSKA (reference sequence). This CDR3 comprises 13 residues. Trimming stripped 4 bases from V and 2 bases from J, with 12 bases between. Here the CDR3 DNA reads TGCAGTGCTAATCAGGGGGGGACCTACGAGCAGTACTTC. Amino acid sequence: CSANQGGTYEQYF.

This clonotype was picked up a small number of times. At one end, the junction sequence differs from germline, possibly due to a read error. V gene TRBV2 combines with J gene TRBJ1-5, with a weak D call TRBD1 (5 bases). The germline gives CDR1 SNHLY, CDR2 FYNNEI. The CDR3 is made up of 15 amino acids. CDR3 region: CASGEQGISNRPQHF. CDR3 sequence (DNA): TGTGCCAGCGGAGAGCAGGGCATTAGCAATCGGCCCCAGCATTTT. The full variable domain, rest sourced from reference TRBV2 and TRBJ1-5, is EPEVTQTPSHQVTQMGQEVILRCVPISNHLYFYWYRQILGQKVEFLVSFYNNEISEKSEIFDDQFSVERPDGSNFTLKIRSTKLEDSAMYFCASGEQGISNRPQHFGDGTRLSIL.

This clonotype was seen ten or more times. This chain connects TRBV20-1 to TRBJ2-1, with TRBD2 matching 11 bases. The V gene's germline CDR1 is DFQATT and CDR2 SNEGSKA (reference sequence). This CDR3 is built from 18 residues. V lost 6 bases and J lost 0; bases outside the gene matches: 13. CDR3 sequence (DNA): TGCAGTGCGGGAAAAACAACTAGCGGGGGTTTCTCCTACAATGAGCAGTTCTTC. Protein product: CSAGKTTSGGFSYNEQFF.

The V call is TRBV7-3, the J call TRBJ1-1; no reliable D call. Trimming took 6 bases from V and 5 from J, leaving 13 bases between them. CDR1 and CDR2 from the germline V gene are SGHTA and FQGTGA. This CDR3 contains 13 residues. CDR3 bases: TGTGCCAGCAGGGCAGTTATTGTGACTGAAGCTTTCTTT. Its translation: CASRAVIVTEAFF.

This clonotype occurred a few times. V and J are TRBV20-1 and TRBJ1-5, with TRBD1 as a possible D gene (5 bases). The V gene lost 3 bases and the J gene lost 0 bases, with 15 bases spanning the gap. The CDR3 consists of 16 residues. Germline V gives CDR1 DFQATT, CDR2 SNEGSKA (reference sequence). In nucleotides, the CDR3 is TGCAGTGCTAGGTTGGGGCTTGCGAGTAGCAATCAGCCCCAGCATTTT. It is translated as CSARLGLASSNQPQHF.

This clonotype was seen a few times. This chain links TRBV4-3 with TRBJ2-2; D gene unclear. The V and J ends lost 0 bases and 5 bases respectively, with 19 bases between them. Germline V CDR1 and CDR2: LGHNA, YSLEER. This CDR3 comprises 18 residues. In nucleotides, the CDR3 is TGCGCCAGCAGCCAAGAGAAGGTCGAGCGTCTAATAACCGGGGAGCTGTTTTTT. Encoded protein: CASSQEKVERLITGELFF.

This rearrangement joins TRBV7-9 to TRBJ2-7; the match to TRBD1 covers 7 bases. Judging by the DNA end, TRBJ2-5 fits better; the J call may be wrong. This CDR3 region has 15 residues. Germline loops: CDR1 SEHNR, CDR2 FQNEAQ (reference sequence). CDR3 sequence reads: CASSAQTGWVRTQYF. The CDR3 DNA follows: TGTGCCAGCAGCGCCCAGACAGGGTGGGTACGGACCCAGTACTTC.

This clonotype has only one observation. The chain recombines TRBV3-1 with TRBJ1-2; 7 nucleotides match TRBD1. V lost 0 bases, J lost 5 bases, and 9 bases stayed unmatched. Germline CDR1 is LGHDT and CDR2 is YNNKEL (reference sequence). CDR3 length equals 16 residues. The CDR3 protein is CASSQELSGGRYGYTF. The CDR3 DNA sequence: TGTGCCAGCAGCCAAGAGTTGTCAGGGGGGAGGTATGGCTACACCTTC.

As to this clonotype: Just one base apart from a much larger clone, this may be a read error. V gene TRBV5-4 combines with J gene TRBJ2-7; 9 bases match TRBD2. Near its end, the DNA agrees better with TRBJ2-5, so the J call may be wrong. There are 15 residues in the CDR3. Germline V lookup: CDR1 SGHNT, CDR2 YYREEE (reference sequence). CDR3 DNA sequence: TGTGCCAGCACCACTAGCGGGTATTACGGAGAGACCCAGTACTTC. Amino acid sequence: CASTTSGYYGETQYF.

This clonotype was picked up a small number of times. This chain uses TRBV7-9 with TRBJ2-7; D gene ambiguous. Trimming cost V 2 bases and J 7 bases, with 12 bases left between them. The germline CDR1 and CDR2 sequences are SEHNR and FQNEAQ (reference sequence). CDR3 length: 13 amino acids. The CDR3: CASSLPESNEQYF. In nucleotides, the CDR3 is TGTGCCAGCAGCTTACCAGAGTCCAATGAGCAGTACTTC. The full variable domain, completed using reference TRBV7-9 and TRBJ2-7, is DTGVSQNPRHKITKRGQNVTFRCDPISEHNRLYWYRQTLGQGPEFLTYFQNEAQLEKSRLLSDRFSAERPKGSFSTLEIQRTEQGDSAMYLCASSLPESNEQYFGPGTRLTVT.

The chain recombines TRBV10-3 with TRBJ2-6; D might be TRBD1 or TRBD2, each matching 5 bases. The length of the CDR3 is 12 residues. Germline lookup yields CDR1 ENHRY and CDR2 SYGVKD. The chain's CDR3 is CSGATGANVLTF. In DNA form, the CDR3 reads TGTTCCGGGGCGACTGGGGCCAACGTCCTGACTTTC.

The J gene is TRBJ2-5, the V gene TRBV7-2; 10 nucleotides agree with TRBD2. The V segment lost 3 bases and the J segment 1 base; nucleotides outside the gene matches: 5. Germline CDR1 and CDR2: SGHTA and FQGNSA. This CDR3 has 16 residues. For the CDR3, the DNA is TGTGCCAGCAGCTTTGGGCTAGCGGGAGTCCAAGAGACCCAGTACTTC. As protein: CASSFGLAGVQETQYF.

This clonotype was seen ten or more times. The V gene is TRBV2, the J gene TRBJ2-3; 9 positions match TRBD1. The germline gives CDR1 SNHLY, CDR2 FYNNEI. CDR3 length: 15 residues. Losses at the gene ends were 5 bases for V and 1 base for J; bases not matched to a gene: 4. The CDR3 nucleotides read TGTGCCAGCAGTCGGGACAGGGTAGGCACAGATACGCAGTATTTT. Encoded protein: CASSRDRVGTDTQYF.

This clonotype has ten or more counts. The chain recombines TRBV20-1 with TRBJ1-2, with D possibly matching TRBD1 (5 bases). Germline V gives CDR1 DFQATT, CDR2 SNEGSKA (reference sequence). The CDR3 spans 13 residues. V shed 1 base and J shed 7 bases, with 13 bases lying between them. Here the CDR3 reads CSARGWGDSGYTF. In DNA form, the CDR3 reads TGCAGTGCTAGAGGTTGGGGGGATTCTGGCTACACCTTC.

The chain recombines TRBV7-2 with TRBJ2-7; D unresolved. Germline V lookup: CDR1 SGHTA, CDR2 FQGNSA. Between the trimmed V and J ends, which lost 5 bases and 0 bases, there was a span of 8 bases. The CDR3 extends over 13 amino acids. CDR3 loop: CASSTRHSYEQYF. The CDR3 DNA sequence: TGTGCCAGCAGCACACGTCACTCCTACGAGCAGTACTTC.

This chain connects TRBV20-1 to TRBJ1-2; 7 bases are a match to TRBD1. Germline trimming cut 5 bases from V and 5 bases from J; bases unmatched to any gene: 8. Germline-derived CDR1 and CDR2 are DFQATT and SNEGSKA (reference sequence). This CDR3 is built from 13 residues. The CDR3 loop is CSALTQGIYGYTF. DNA of the CDR3: TGCAGTGCTCTTACACAGGGGATTTATGGCTACACCTTC.